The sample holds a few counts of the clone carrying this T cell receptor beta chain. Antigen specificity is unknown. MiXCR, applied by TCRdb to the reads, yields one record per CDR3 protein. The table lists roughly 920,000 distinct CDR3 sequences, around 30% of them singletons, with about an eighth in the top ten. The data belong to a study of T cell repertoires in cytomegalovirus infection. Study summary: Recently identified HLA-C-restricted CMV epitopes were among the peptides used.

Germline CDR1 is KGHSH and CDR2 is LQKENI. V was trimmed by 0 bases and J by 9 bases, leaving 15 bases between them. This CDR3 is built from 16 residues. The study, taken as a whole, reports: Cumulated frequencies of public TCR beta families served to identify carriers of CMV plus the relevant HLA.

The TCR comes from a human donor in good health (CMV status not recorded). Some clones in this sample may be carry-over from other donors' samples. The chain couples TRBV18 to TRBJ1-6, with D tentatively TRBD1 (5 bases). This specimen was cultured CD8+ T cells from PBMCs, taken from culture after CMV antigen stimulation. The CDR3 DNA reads TGTGCCAGCTCACCACCGGGACCCATATCCCTTTCACCCCTCCACTTT. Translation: CASSPPGPISLSPLHF.